The 27 T cell receptor beta chains below were found in one sample sequenced in a study of CD8+ T cells in alopecia areata. As to treatment: oral pan-JAK inhibitor, 5-10 mg twice daily. RNA was isolated and reverse transcribed to cDNA, the sequencing template. Sequenced by immunoSEQ multiplex PCR; TCRdb stores in-frame clones only, minus some. Among roughly 190,000 clones listed, roughly 60% were seen once. This material consisted of CD4+ T cells sorted from blood, taken at week 24, from a patient treated with tofacitinib. The source is a human donor with alopecia areata.

This clone was recorded many times. The chain combines TRBV5-1 with TRBJ1-6, with TRBD1 as a possible D gene (5 bases). The V end was cut by 4 bases, the J end by 0 bases, with 8 bases between. Germline-derived CDR1 and CDR2 are SGHRS and YFSETQ. The CDR3 loop spans 15 amino acids. CDR3 DNA: TGCGCCAGCAGCCCCGACAGCTCCTATAATTCACCCCTCCACTTT. Translated: CASSPDSSYNSPLHF.

The chain recombines TRBV29-1 with TRBJ1-1, with D unresolved. The CDR3 has 15 residues. Trimming took 6 bases from V and 7 from J, leaving 24 bases between them. Germline-derived CDR1 and CDR2 are SQVTM and ANQGSEA. The chain's CDR3 is CSVHSPGWERDEAFF. The CDR3 nucleotides read TGCAGCGTCCACTCACCGGGCTGGGAGAGGGATGAAGCTTTCTTT.

This clone was seen only a few times. The chain couples TRBV29-1 to TRBJ2-3; D could derive from TRBD1 or TRBD2 (5 bases each). This CDR3 has 15 residues. In germline, CDR1 is SQVTM, CDR2 ANQGSEA. Trimming took off 5 bases at V and 4 bases at J, with 19 bases between the two ends. Here the CDR3 reads CSVHGDQNRADTQYF. For the CDR3, the DNA is TGCAGCGTTCATGGGGACCAGAACCGAGCAGATACGCAGTATTTT.

This clone has only one observation. A junction end diverges from the germline sequence, so it may reflect a read error. The rearrangement uses TRBV4-2 and TRBJ2-3; tentatively, D is TRBD2 (5 bases). This CDR3 spans 13 amino acids. Germline values: CDR1 LGHNA, CDR2 YNFKEQ. The CDR3: CASSKEGTDTQYF. The CDR3 DNA follows: TGTGCCAGCAGCAAAGAGGGAACAGATACGCAGTATTTT.

Concerning this clone itself: The junction shows a germline mismatch at one end, possibly a read error. V gene TRBV29-1 combines with J gene TRBJ1-3, with D unresolved. Germline-derived CDR1 and CDR2 are SQVTM and ANQGSEA. The CDR3 sequence is 11 residues long. The CDR3 spells CSVVSGSTIYF. CDR3 nucleotide sequence: TGCAGCGTTGTATCTGGAAGCACCATATATTTT.

The V call is TRBV30, the J call TRBJ2-3, with TRBD2 identical over 10 bases. J was trimmed by 2 bases and V by 0 bases; bases with no gene match: 2. This CDR3 is 15 amino acids long. Germline loops: CDR1 GTSNPN, CDR2 SVGIG (reference sequence). The CDR3 coding sequence is TGTGCCTGGAGTGTCCTAGCGGGGGCCACAGATACGCAGTATTTT. Translation: CAWSVLAGATDTQYF.

The V and J genes are TRBV18 and TRBJ2-7, with D tentatively TRBD1 (5 bases). Germline lookup yields CDR1 KGHSH and CDR2 LQKENI. The CDR3 runs to 13 residues. Trimming cost V 3 bases and J 2 bases, with 8 bases left between them. As DNA, the CDR3 is TGTGCCAGCTCACCTAGGGGAACCTACGAGCAGTACTTC. Its protein product is CASSPRGTYEQYF.

This chain connects TRBV29-1 to TRBJ2-7; D is uncertain. Per germline, CDR1 SQVTM and CDR2 ANQGSEA. The V gene lost 7 bases and the J gene lost 1 base, with 8 bases spanning the gap. CDR3 length: 11 amino acids. This CDR3 reads CSAGSSYEQYF. CDR3 sequence (DNA): TGCAGCGCCGGGTCATCCTACGAGCAGTACTTC.

The chain is built from TRBV2 and TRBJ2-7, with TRBD2 matching 13 bases. CDR1 SNHLY and CDR2 FYNNEI come from the germline V gene. The CDR3 contains 17 residues. Trimming took 7 bases from V and 0 from J; bases not matched to a gene: 9. The CDR3 is CASKGLAGAVDSYEQYF. As DNA, the CDR3 is TGTGCCAGCAAAGGACTAGCGGGGGCCGTAGACTCCTACGAGCAGTACTTC.

DNA for the CDR3: TGCGCCAGCAGTGATCGGGACAGAACTTCCTACGAGCAGTACTTC. Residues: CASSDRDRTSYEQYF. The V gene is TRBV5-1, the J gene TRBJ2-7, with 7 bases matching TRBD1. V lost 5 bases and J lost 1; bases outside the gene matches: 9. The CDR3 is 15 amino acids. The germline V gene encodes CDR1 SGHRS and CDR2 YFSETQ.

The genes are TRBV15 and TRBJ1-5; no clear D gene. The CDR3 extends over 14 amino acids. The germline V and J ends were trimmed by 5 bases and 1 base, with 9 bases remaining between them. CDR1 LNHNV and CDR2 YYDKDF come from the germline V gene (reference sequence). The CDR3 coding sequence is TGTGCCACCAGCTTACTTGGCAGCAATCAGCCCCAGCATTTT. This encodes CATSLLGSNQPQHF.

The CDR3 DNA is TGTGCCAGCAGTGAACAAACCGCCGGGACAGTAACCAATGAGCAGTTCTTC. It encodes CASSEQTAGTVTNEQFF. The chain links TRBV25-1 to TRBJ2-1; TRBD1 matches at 7 bases. Germline trimming cut 2 bases from V and 6 bases from J; bases unmatched to any gene: 13. The CDR3 contains 17 residues. Germline V gives CDR1 MGHDK, CDR2 SYGVNS.

V is TRBV7-2 and J is TRBJ2-4, with D perhaps matching TRBD1 (5 bases). Looked up from germline, CDR1 is SGHTA and CDR2 is FQGNSA. This CDR3 has 16 amino acids. Trimming removed 4 bases from V and 5 bases from J, with 18 bases in between. The CDR3 bases are TGTGCCAGCAGCTCGCTCCGGCCCTTAGGGGAAAACATTCAGTACTTC. Translating gives CASSSLRPLGENIQYF.

The gene calls are TRBV4-3 and TRBJ2-5; TRBD1 matches at 7 bases. The CDR3 sequence is 15 residues long. The junction had 6 bases not matched to a gene; V was cut back by 3 bases and J by 2 bases. Germline V gene sequence: CDR1 LGHNA, CDR2 YSLEER. This CDR3 is CASSHRQGRQETQYF. The CDR3 DNA reads as TGCGCCAGCAGCCACCGACAGGGCCGGCAAGAGACCCAGTACTTC.

This chain uses TRBV5-1 with TRBJ2-5; D remains unclear. Deletions cut 4 bases from V and 2 bases from J, with 6 bases between. The germline gives CDR1 SGHRS, CDR2 YFSETQ. This CDR3 has 12 amino acids. CDR3 in amino acids: CASSNPQETQYF. CDR3 DNA: TGCGCCAGCAGCAACCCGCAAGAGACCCAGTACTTC.

The chain carries TRBV10-3 and TRBJ2-1; 11 bases agree with TRBD2. The CDR3 contains 16 residues. CDR1 and CDR2 from the germline V gene are ENHRY and SYGVKD. V shed 3 bases, J shed 5 bases, and the junction held 6 bases outside the gene matches. The DNA of the CDR3 is TGTGCCATCAGTGAAATCCCGGGACTAGCGGACAATGAGCAGTTCTTC. Protein sequence: CAISEIPGLADNEQFF.

The rearrangement uses TRBV18 and TRBJ2-5; D is possibly TRBD1 (5 bases). Germline lookup yields CDR1 KGHSH and CDR2 LQKENI. Trimming removed 4 bases from V and 0 bases from J, with 12 bases in between. This CDR3 has 15 residues. DNA for the CDR3: TGTGCCAGCTCACTAGGAACAGGACACCAAGAGACCCAGTACTTC. This gives the protein CASSLGTGHQETQYF.

This clone was observed a handful of times. The CDR3 loop is CASRSLGSTDTQYF. In nucleotides, the CDR3 is TGTGCCAGCCGATCGTTGGGGAGCACAGATACGCAGTATTTT. The gene calls are TRBV7-8 and TRBJ2-3; D gene unclear. In germline, CDR1 is SGHVS, CDR2 FQNEAQ. CDR3 length equals 14 residues. Trimming stripped 8 bases from V and 0 bases from J, with 12 bases between.

The rearrangement links TRBV7-6 to TRBJ2-6; maybe TRBD1 (7 bases). V was cut by 2 bases and J by 0 bases, with 20 bases left in between. Looked up from germline, CDR1 is SGHVS and CDR2 is FNYEAQ. The CDR3 covers 20 residues. The CDR3 coding sequence is TGTGCCAGCAGCTTACTCCCGGGCTTGCAGGGGGGCTCTGGGGCCAACGTCCTGACTTTC. It encodes CASSLLPGLQGGSGANVLTF.

The chain has TRBV29-1 and TRBJ1-2, with D tentatively TRBD1 (5 bases). CDR3 length equals 13 residues. From germline, CDR1 is SQVTM and CDR2 ANQGSEA. Trimming removed 2 bases at V and 9 bases at J, with 16 bases between. The CDR3, as DNA: TGCAGCGTTGAACAGGGAGGTGGTATCAGCTACACCTTC. Translation gives CSVEQGGGISYTF.

The genes are TRBV7-2 and TRBJ2-1; D is possibly TRBD2 (7 bases). Germline loops: CDR1 SGHTA, CDR2 FQGNSA. The CDR3 runs 16 residues. Trimming removed 7 bases at V and 6 bases at J, with 22 bases between. The CDR3 DNA reads TGTGCCAGCACCCTAGGGGGGTCTAGCGGATTCAATGAGCAGTTCTTC. This translates into CASTLGGSSGFNEQFF.

The rearrangement joins TRBV5-8 to TRBJ2-2; D gene unclear. Per germline, CDR1 SGHTS and CDR2 YDEGEE. The CDR3 sequence is 14 residues long. The V end lost 2 bases, the J end lost 0 bases, and 5 bases lay between the germline ends. The CDR3 coding sequence is TGTGCCAGCAGCTTCTATCCGAACACCGGGGAGCTGTTTTTT. The encoded protein is CASSFYPNTGELFF.

This clone was seen a handful of times. The genes are TRBV29-1 and TRBJ1-1; TRBD1 might be the D (6 bases). V was pared by 5 bases and J by 0 bases, with 13 bases between. The CDR3 contains 14 residues. Germline loops: CDR1 SQVTM, CDR2 ANQGSEA. This CDR3 reads CSVSGQMLNTEAFF. CDR3 in DNA: TGCAGCGTTTCTGGACAGATGTTGAACACTGAAGCTTTCTTT.

The CDR3 loop reads CASREQGSSYEQYF. In DNA, the CDR3 is TGTGCCAGCAGGGAACAGGGAAGCTCCTACGAGCAGTACTTC. The chain combines TRBV7-9 with TRBJ2-7, with D possibly matching TRBD1 (6 bases). This CDR3 contains 14 residues. V shed 6 bases and J shed 0 bases, with 12 bases lying between them. Germline CDR1 and CDR2: SEHNR and FQNEAQ (reference sequence).

The chain carries TRBV7-2 and TRBJ1-1, with D uncertain. The CDR3 contains 16 residues. Trimming cost V 3 bases and J 0 bases, with 14 bases left between them. From germline, CDR1 is SGHTA and CDR2 FQGNSA. CDR3 residues: CASSFSGQALNTEAFF. The CDR3 DNA follows: TGTGCCAGCAGCTTTTCAGGTCAGGCCTTGAACACTGAAGCTTTCTTT.

The sample holds a few counts of this clone. The same CDR3 can be traced to other DNA sequences in this sample. The chain employs TRBV7-3 and TRBJ2-7; 7 nucleotides line up with TRBD2. This CDR3 is built from 13 residues. The V segment lost 5 bases and the J segment 1 base; nucleotides outside the gene matches: 2. Looked up from germline, CDR1 is SGHTA and CDR2 is FQGTGA. CDR3 residues: CASSPGGSYEQYF. CDR3 sequence (DNA): TGTGCCAGCAGCCCGGGGGGTTCCTACGAGCAGTACTTC.

The chain joins TRBV4-3 to TRBJ1-2; tentatively, D is TRBD1 (5 bases). This CDR3 has 14 residues. Trimming took off 2 bases at V and 2 bases at J, with 9 bases between the two ends. Germline loops: CDR1 LGHNA, CDR2 YSLEER. CDR3: CASSQWAGNYGYTF. The DNA for the CDR3 is TGCGCCAGCAGCCAATGGGCAGGGAACTATGGCTACACCTTC.